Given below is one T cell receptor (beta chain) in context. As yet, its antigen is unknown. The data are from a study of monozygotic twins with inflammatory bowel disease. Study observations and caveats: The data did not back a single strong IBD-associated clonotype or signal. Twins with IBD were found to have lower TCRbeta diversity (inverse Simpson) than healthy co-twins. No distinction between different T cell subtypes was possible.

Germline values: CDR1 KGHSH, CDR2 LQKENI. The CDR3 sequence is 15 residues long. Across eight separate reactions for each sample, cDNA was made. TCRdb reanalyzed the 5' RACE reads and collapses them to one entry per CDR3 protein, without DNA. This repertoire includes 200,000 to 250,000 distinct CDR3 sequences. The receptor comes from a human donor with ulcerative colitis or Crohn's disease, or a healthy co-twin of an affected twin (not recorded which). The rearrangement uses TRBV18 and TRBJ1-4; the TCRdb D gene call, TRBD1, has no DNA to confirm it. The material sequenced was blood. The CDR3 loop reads CASSPNTGPGEKLFF.